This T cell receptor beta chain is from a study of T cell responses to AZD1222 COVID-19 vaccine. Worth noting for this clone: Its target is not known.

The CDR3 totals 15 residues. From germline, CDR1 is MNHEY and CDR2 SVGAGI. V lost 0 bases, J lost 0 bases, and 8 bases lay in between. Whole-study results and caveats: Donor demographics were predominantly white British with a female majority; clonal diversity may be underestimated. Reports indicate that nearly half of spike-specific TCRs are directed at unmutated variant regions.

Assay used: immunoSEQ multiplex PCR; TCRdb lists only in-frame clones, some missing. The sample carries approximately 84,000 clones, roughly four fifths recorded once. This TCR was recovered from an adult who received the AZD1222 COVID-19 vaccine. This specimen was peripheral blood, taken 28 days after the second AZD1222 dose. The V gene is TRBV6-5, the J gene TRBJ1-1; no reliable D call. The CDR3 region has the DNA TGTGCCAGCAGTTACTCGAGTACACTGAACACTGAAGCTTTCTTT. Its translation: CASSYSSTLNTEAFF.